The 22 T cell receptor beta chains below were found in one sample sequenced in a study of yellow fever vaccine responses in identical twins. TCRdb analysed the RT-PCR reads with MiXCR anew, one entry per CDR3 protein. The sample contains about 13,000 distinct CDR3 sequences, approximately 84% of which appear only once. Material: T cells from blood (PBMCs), unsorted or a sorted subset (not recorded which), obtained before or after yellow fever vaccination (not recorded which). These receptors came from a woman aged 18-29 years who received the yellow fever vaccine.

The CDR3 protein is CAIRSQNTEAFF. The CDR3 DNA sequence: TGTGCCATCAGGAGCCAGAACACTGAAGCTTTCTTT. This rearrangement joins TRBV10-3 to TRBJ1-1; D ambiguous. Germline CDR1 reads ENHRY; CDR2 reads SYGVKD. The V end lost 6 bases, the J end lost 1 base, and 6 bases lay between the germline ends. The CDR3 spans 12 residues.

This chain links TRBV5-1 with TRBJ2-5, with 13 bases aligning to TRBD2. J gave up 4 bases and V 4 bases, and 4 bases lay outside the gene matches. Per germline, CDR1 SGHRS and CDR2 YFSETQ. This CDR3 comprises 15 residues. The CDR3 here is CASSIWTSGRETQYF. CDR3 in DNA: TGCGCCAGCAGCATCTGGACTAGCGGGAGAGAGACCCAGTACTTC.

V usage is TRBV2 and J usage is TRBJ1-1, with TRBD1 as a possible D gene (6 bases). The CDR3 is 15 amino acids. Germline loops: CDR1 SNHLY, CDR2 FYNNEI. The ends were cut back, 6 bases at V and 2 bases at J, with 16 bases in the middle. CDR3 sequence (DNA): TGTGCCAGCAGAGGAACAAGCAGGGGTAACACTGAAGCTTTCTTT. Its protein product is CASRGTSRGNTEAFF.

Only a few counts were recorded for this clonotype. The chain has TRBV11-1 and TRBJ2-7; weak D call: TRBD1 (5 bases). CDR1 SGHAT and CDR2 FQDESV come from the germline V gene (reference sequence). This CDR3 comprises 13 residues. V was trimmed by 2 bases and J by 1 base, leaving 6 bases between them. The CDR3 protein is CASSLPGSYEQYF. DNA of the CDR3: TGTGCCAGCAGCTTACCAGGGTCCTACGAGCAGTACTTC.

V is TRBV29-1 and J is TRBJ2-7, with 8 positions matching TRBD1. Germline V gives CDR1 SQVTM, CDR2 ANQGSEA. V was pared by 0 bases and J by 3 bases, with 4 bases of the junction left unmatched. The CDR3 covers 14 residues. DNA for the CDR3: TGCAGCGTTGAAGACTCCGGGACAGGCTACGAGCAGTACTTC. Translating gives CSVEDSGTGYEQYF.

The genes are TRBV24-1 and TRBJ2-5; D is perhaps TRBD1 or TRBD2 (5 bases each). The germline gives CDR1 KGHDR, CDR2 SFDVKD. Trimming cost V 5 bases and J 2 bases, with 11 bases left between them. There are 14 residues in the CDR3. The CDR3 coding sequence is TGTGCCACCAGTGTTTCTGGGGGACAAGAGACCCAGTACTTC. It is translated as CATSVSGGQETQYF.

A single count supports this clonotype. The chain links TRBV6-5 to TRBJ2-5, with D hard to call. V lost 6 bases and J 5 bases, leaving 10 bases between the germline ends. The CDR3 extends over 12 amino acids. Germline CDR1 MNHEY, CDR2 SVGAGI. The CDR3 DNA reads as TGTGCCAGCAGCCTCACATGGGAGACCCAGTACTTC. Amino acid sequence: CASSLTWETQYF.

This clonotype showed up just a few times. The chain links TRBV11-2 to TRBJ1-5; D not certain. Trimming removed 5 bases at V and 4 bases at J, with 15 bases between. This CDR3 spans 15 amino acids. CDR1 and CDR2 from the germline V gene are SGHAT and FQNNGV. The CDR3 DNA is TGTGCCAGCAGCCTATCATCAGGCCCGAATCAGCCCCAGCATTTT. It codes for CASSLSSGPNQPQHF.

The rearrangement uses TRBV11-2 and TRBJ2-7; the D gene could be TRBD1 or TRBD2 (5 bases each). Trimming shortened V by 1 base and J by 3 bases, and 10 bases separated the two germline ends. This CDR3 is built from 14 residues. Looked up from germline, CDR1 is SGHAT and CDR2 is FQNNGV. The CDR3 nucleotides are TGTGCCAGCAGCTTAGGGGGGTTAGGCTACGAGCAGTACTTC. Translating gives CASSLGGLGYEQYF. Full variable domain (outside the CDR3, taken from reference TRBV11-2 and TRBJ2-7): EAGVAQSPRYKIIEKRQSVAFWCNPISGHATLYWYQQILGQGPKLLIQFQNNGVVDDSQLPKDRFSAERLKGVDSTLKIQPAKLEDSAVYLCASSLGGLGYEQYFGPGTRLTVT.

The J gene is TRBJ1-4, the V gene TRBV11-1; D is possibly TRBD1 (5 bases). Germline V gene sequence: CDR1 SGHAT, CDR2 FQDESV (reference sequence). V lost 5 bases and J lost 5, with 12 bases in between. CDR3 length equals 14 residues. CDR3 bases: TGTGCCAGCAGCCCACGACAGACCAATGAAAAACTGTTTTTT. Translation: CASSPRQTNEKLFF. The full variable domain, its missing parts supplied by reference TRBV11-1 and TRBJ1-4, is EAEVAQSPRYKITEKSQAVAFWCDPISGHATLYWYRQILGQGPELLVQFQDESVVDDSQLPKDRFSAERLKGVDSTLKIQPAELGDSAMYLCASSPRQTNEKLFFGSGTQLSVL.

The V and J genes are TRBV19 and TRBJ2-1; maybe TRBD2 (6 bases). Trimming removed 2 bases from V and 0 bases from J, with 8 bases in between. The CDR3 contains 15 residues. CDR1 LNHDA and CDR2 SQIVND come from the germline V gene (reference sequence). The CDR3 DNA is TGTGCCAGTAGTATAAGGAGGGACTCCTACAATGAGCAGTTCTTC. It codes for CASSIRRDSYNEQFF. The whole variable domain, filled in from reference TRBV19 and TRBJ2-1, reads DGGITQSPKYLFRKEGQNVTLSCEQNLNHDAMYWYRQDPGQGLRLIYYSQIVNDFQKGDIAEGYSVSREKKESFPLTVTSAQKNPTAFYLCASSIRRDSYNEQFFGPGTRLTVL.

The chain couples TRBV10-1 to TRBJ2-2; the D gene is possibly TRBD1 (6 bases). The CDR3 spans 15 residues. CDR1 is WNHNN and CDR2 is SYGVQD in the germline V gene (reference sequence). Trimming removed 0 bases at V and 4 bases at J, with 9 bases between. The DNA for the CDR3 is TGCGCCAGCAGTGAGTCTGGACAGAGCACCGGGGAGCTGTTTTTT. Its protein is CASSESGQSTGELFF.

V is TRBV11-2 and J is TRBJ2-7; no definite D call. Per the germline V gene, CDR1 is SGHAT and CDR2 is FQNNGV. Trimming took off 4 bases at V and 2 bases at J, with 9 bases between the two ends. The CDR3 length is 13 residues. The CDR3, as DNA: TGTGCCAGCAGCTCGTGGTTTCCCTACGAGCAGTACTTC. This sequence encodes CASSSWFPYEQYF.

The gene calls are TRBV11-1 and TRBJ2-1; D remains ambiguous. Germline V gene data show CDR1 as SGHAT and CDR2 as FQDESV (reference sequence). V lost 1 base and J 0 bases, leaving 10 bases between the germline ends. This CDR3 has 16 amino acids. The CDR3 loop reads CASSLGTSSSYNEQFF. CDR3 sequence (DNA): TGTGCCAGCAGCTTAGGAACTTCCAGCTCCTACAATGAGCAGTTCTTC. The full variable domain, its missing parts supplied by reference TRBV11-1 and TRBJ2-1, is EAEVAQSPRYKITEKSQAVAFWCDPISGHATLYWYRQILGQGPELLVQFQDESVVDDSQLPKDRFSAERLKGVDSTLKIQPAELGDSAMYLCASSLGTSSSYNEQFFGPGTRLTVL.

The rearrangement uses TRBV28 and TRBJ1-1; D ambiguous. Trimming took 5 bases from V and 2 from J, leaving 12 bases between them. Germline CDR1 reads MDHEN; CDR2 reads SYDVKM. CDR3 size: 14 residues. CDR3 sequence reads: CASSLHRVNTEAFF. Here the CDR3 DNA reads TGTGCCAGCAGTCTCCACCGGGTAAACACTGAAGCTTTCTTT.

The chain uses TRBV15 and TRBJ2-7, with a weak D call TRBD2 (6 bases). Trimming stripped 1 base from V and 0 bases from J, with 10 bases between. This CDR3 has 15 residues. The germline V gene encodes CDR1 LNHNV and CDR2 YYDKDF (reference sequence). This CDR3 reads CATSRVWRASYEQYF. The CDR3 DNA sequence: TGTGCCACCAGCAGAGTGTGGAGGGCCTCCTACGAGCAGTACTTC.

The rearrangement joins TRBV10-3 to TRBJ1-3, with TRBD1 identical over 10 bases. The germline V gene has CDR1 ENHRY and CDR2 SYGVKD. Trimming cost V 3 bases and J 0 bases; bases outside gene matches: 2. The CDR3 totals 16 residues. The CDR3 loop is CAISDRDRGSGNTIYF. In DNA form, the CDR3 reads TGTGCCATCAGTGACCGGGACAGGGGCTCTGGAAACACCATATATTTT.

V gene TRBV18 combines with J gene TRBJ2-3; D is unresolved. Germline loops: CDR1 KGHSH, CDR2 LQKENI. The CDR3 extends over 14 amino acids. Trimming took off 0 bases at V and 8 bases at J, with 12 bases between the two ends. CDR3: CASSPPRSLVTQYF. The CDR3 DNA follows: TGTGCCAGCTCACCACCAAGGAGTCTCGTTACGCAGTATTTT.

This clonotype has just a few counts. The CDR3 is CASSAKISPNEQFF. The CDR3 bases are TGTGCCAGCAGCGCGAAGATTTCTCCTAATGAGCAGTTCTTC. The rearrangement links TRBV11-3 to TRBJ2-1; D remains ambiguous. The germline CDR1 and CDR2 sequences are SGHNT and YENEEA. Trimming took 5 bases from V and 7 from J, leaving 15 bases between them. The CDR3 is 14 residues long.

DNA of the CDR3: TGTGCCAGCAGCCGACAGTGGGGGTCCTACGAGCAGTACTTC. It yields the protein CASSRQWGSYEQYF. The chain is built from TRBV3-1 and TRBJ2-7, with D perhaps being TRBD1 or TRBD2 (5 bases each). Deletions cut 4 bases from V and 1 base from J, with 11 bases between. This CDR3 has 14 residues. Germline V gene data show CDR1 as LGHDT and CDR2 as YNNKEL (reference sequence).

V and J are TRBV29-1 and TRBJ2-3; D is ambiguous. This CDR3 spans 12 amino acids. Per the germline V gene, CDR1 is SQVTM and CDR2 is ANQGSEA. Deletions cut 4 bases from V and 3 bases from J, with 8 bases between. The CDR3 is CSVVFSTDTQYF. The CDR3 nucleotides are TGCAGCGTTGTCTTCTCGACAGATACGCAGTATTTT.

The rearrangement joins TRBV2 to TRBJ2-7, with TRBD1 identical over 12 bases. The CDR3 is 15 amino acids. The germline gives CDR1 SNHLY, CDR2 FYNNEI. Trimming cost V 5 bases and J 7 bases; bases outside gene matches: 9. Written as DNA, the CDR3 is TGTGCCAGCAGTAAAACGGGACAGGGGGCTCGAGAGCAGTACTTC. It specifies CASSKTGQGAREQYF.